Following are 11 T cell receptor beta chains from one sample sequenced in a study of blood T cell repertoires in COVID-19. Produced via immunoSEQ multiplex PCR; TCRdb's table is partial and in-frame only. The repertoire consists of 250,000 to 350,000 clones, with around nine tenths occurring once and the leading ten covering 11%. The sequencing input was peripheral blood. The receptors derive from a woman between 25 and 40 years old with COVID-19, enrolled during active disease.

The count of this clone is one. The V and J genes are TRBV6-5 and TRBJ1-2; no clear D gene. Germline V gene data show CDR1 as MNHEY and CDR2 as SVGAGI. This CDR3 spans 11 amino acids. The V gene lost 8 bases and the J gene lost 5 bases, with 9 bases spanning the gap. The CDR3 here is CASGQVYGYTF. The DNA for the CDR3 is TGTGCCAGCGGGCAGGTATATGGCTACACCTTC.

The rearrangement links TRBV6-6 to TRBJ2-1; TRBD1 matches at 7 bases. The CDR3 has 14 residues. The trim removed 3 bases at V and 3 bases at J, leaving 2 bases unmatched. The germline CDR1 and CDR2 sequences are MNHNY and SVGAGI (reference sequence). The CDR3 DNA reads TGTGCCAGCAGTTATCGGACAGGCTACAATGAGCAGTTCTTC. It specifies CASSYRTGYNEQFF.

The chain links TRBV19 to TRBJ1-2; D remains unclear. The CDR3 runs 12 residues. V dropped 7 bases and J dropped 4 bases, with 10 bases sitting between them. The germline V gene has CDR1 LNHDA and CDR2 SQIVND (reference sequence). CDR3 nucleotides: TGTGCCAGTACCGGCAGCGGCTATGGCTACACCTTC. This codes for CASTGSGYGYTF.

The chain joins TRBV23-1 to TRBJ2-3, with D uncertain. TRBV23-1 is an ORF; its function is uncertain. CDR3 length equals 11 residues. V was trimmed by 2 bases and J by 6 bases, leaving 3 bases between them. This CDR3 is CASSQADTQYF. DNA for the CDR3: TGCGCCAGCAGTCAAGCGGATACGCAGTATTTT.

A single count supports this clone. The chain employs TRBV6-1 and TRBJ2-2; no clear D gene. Looked up from germline, CDR1 is MNHNS and CDR2 is SASEGT. The ends were cut back, 0 bases at V and 7 bases at J, with 12 bases in the middle. The CDR3 length is 15 residues. The CDR3 spells CASSEAYRAYGELFF. The CDR3 DNA sequence: TGTGCCAGCAGTGAAGCATACAGAGCCTACGGGGAGCTGTTTTTT.

The V gene is TRBV18, the J gene TRBJ1-1; 9 bases line up with TRBD1. CDR3 length: 13 amino acids. In germline, CDR1 is KGHSH, CDR2 LQKENI. The junction had 0 bases not matched to a gene; V was cut back by 2 bases and J by 5 bases. CDR3 in DNA: TGTGCCAGCTCACCAGGGACAGGGACTGAAGCTTTCTTT. The encoded protein is CASSPGTGTEAFF. The full variable domain, rest sourced from reference TRBV18 and TRBJ1-1, is NAGVMQNPRHLVRRRGQEARLRCSPMKGHSHVYWYRQLPEEGLKFMVYLQKENIIDESGMPKERFSAEFPKEGPSILRIQQVVRGDSAAYFCASSPGTGTEAFFGQGTRLTVV.

The chain has TRBV7-6 and TRBJ2-7, with 9 bases aligning to TRBD2. The J segment lost 1 base and the V segment lost 2 bases, leaving 6 bases of the junction unmatched. The CDR3 is 16 amino acids. The germline gives CDR1 SGHVS, CDR2 FNYEAQ. The CDR3 loop reads CASSLNALAGSYEQYF. CDR3 DNA sequence: TGTGCCAGCAGCTTAAACGCTCTAGCGGGGTCCTACGAGCAGTACTTC.

This chain links TRBV10-3 with TRBJ2-3; the D gene is possibly TRBD1 (6 bases). Per germline, CDR1 ENHRY and CDR2 SYGVKD. The V end lost 6 bases, the J end lost 0 bases, and 19 bases lay between the germline ends. The CDR3 sequence is 17 residues long. The CDR3 spells CAISASQGPTSTDTQYF. The CDR3 coding sequence is TGTGCCATCAGCGCCTCGCAGGGGCCAACTAGCACAGATACGCAGTATTTT.

The rearrangement joins TRBV28 to TRBJ2-7; D may be TRBD1 (5 bases). V was shortened by 5 bases and J by 5 bases, with 13 bases between the two germline ends. The germline V gene encodes CDR1 MDHEN and CDR2 SYDVKM. The CDR3 runs to 13 residues. The chain's CDR3 is CASSAGNIHEQYF. In DNA form, the CDR3 reads TGTGCCAGCAGTGCAGGGAATATCCACGAGCAGTACTTC.

The gene calls are TRBV30 and TRBJ1-4; 7 bases line up with TRBD1. The ends lost 8 bases at V and 11 bases at J; junction bases unmatched: 20. Germline V gene sequence: CDR1 GTSNPN, CDR2 SVGIG (reference sequence). There are 15 residues in the CDR3. CDR3 loop: CAGYLVEGAPGKLFF. CDR3 nucleotide sequence: TGTGCCGGCTACCTAGTGGAGGGGGCGCCGGGGAAACTGTTTTTT.

V and J are TRBV4-3 and TRBJ2-3; 8 positions match TRBD2. Germline V gives CDR1 LGHNA, CDR2 YSLEER. The CDR3 sequence is 14 residues long. Unmatched junction bases numbered 3, after V lost 5 bases and J lost 2 bases. CDR3 nucleotide sequence: TGCGCCAGCAGCTTTAGCGGGACCACAGATACGCAGTATTTT. Protein product: CASSFSGTTDTQYF.